This T cell receptor (beta chain) was observed in a study of OX40 agonist ivuxolimab in advanced cancers. Findings and limits, study-wide: Clonal expansion by week 6 occurred in CD4+ and CD8+ blood T cells (at 0.1 to 3.0 mg/kg).

Concerning this clone: The antigen is unknown.

Sequencing was performed with immunoSEQ multiplex PCR; in TCRdb, only in-frame clones are kept and a portion is missing. This sample has about 64,000 clones; roughly 90% occur once, and the top ten carry approximately 3%. V lost 6 bases to trimming and J lost 1 base, with 4 bases between them. Germline loops: CDR1 SQVTM, CDR2 ANQGSEA. There are 12 residues in the CDR3. Here the sequenced sample was CD4+ or CD8+ T cells sorted from blood, taken in a trial of the OX40 agonist ivuxolimab. The chain uses TRBV29-1 and TRBJ2-6; D unclear. The clonotype was recovered from an adult with an advanced solid tumor such as melanoma, head and neck, liver or kidney cancer. CDR3 residues: CSVRSGANVLTF. The CDR3 nucleotides are TGCAGCGTGAGGTCTGGGGCCAACGTCCTGACTTTC.